This T cell receptor (beta chain) derives from a study of shared clonotypes between healthy human individuals. The wider study: Aged between 18 and 49, the donors were two women and a few men.

Measured with immunoSEQ multiplex PCR; TCRdb has only the in-frame clones, and not every one. The sample holds over 1.4 million clones, more than 95% seen once. This CDR3 is built from 14 residues. V was clipped by 7 bases and J by 0 bases, with 14 bases between them. The germline CDR1 and CDR2 sequences are SGHNT and YYREEE (reference sequence). The rearrangement links TRBV5-4 to TRBJ2-7, with D maybe TRBD2 (7 bases). Material: naive CD4+ T cells sorted from blood. Documented subset: CD45RA+ positively selected. The source of this sequence is a man younger than 45 in good health. DNA of the CDR3: TGTGCCAGCTCCCGGGGGGCCTACTCCTACGAGCAGTACTTC. Translated: CASSRGAYSYEQYF.